The sequence of this T cell receptor beta chain was determined in a study of shared clonotypes between healthy human individuals. Regarding the study as a whole: Clonotypes which were not shared had lower generation probabilities than clonotypes that all four donors shared.

As defined, naive CD8 cells were CD45RO-negative and positively selected for CCR7, with terminally differentiated effector memory CD45RA+ cells excluded. The donors, all of them Caucasian adults, lived in Nashville, Tennessee. This clone was observed a single time. What it binds is unknown. Deep-level settings were used for running the assay. Produced via immunoSEQ multiplex PCR; TCRdb's table is partial and in-frame only. The sample records millions of clones, 85% to 95% being singletons. The germline gives CDR1 LGHNA, CDR2 YNFKEQ. The CDR3 runs to 16 residues. J was trimmed by 2 bases and V by 3 bases; bases with no gene match: 8.

The clonotype originates from a man in his late teens or twenties in good health. Some clones in this sample may be carry-over from other donors' samples. The rearrangement joins TRBV4-2 to TRBJ2-5, with 8 bases that match TRBD2. The specimen sequenced was naive CD8+ T cells from PBMCs. The DNA of the CDR3 is TGTGCCAGCAGCCAGCCTTTAGCGGGATCACAAGAGACCCAGTACTTC. It is translated as CASSQPLAGSQETQYF.